The 26 T cell receptor beta chains in this list originate from one sample, sequenced in a study of response to subunit inactivated influenza vaccine. TCRdb itself ran the RT-PCR reads through MiXCR, one entry per CDR3 protein. This sample has about 530,000 distinct CDR3 sequences; approximately 12% occur once, and the top ten carry roughly a tenth. The material was PBMCs from blood, obtained on the day of vaccination. The receptors come from a man between 45 and 60 years old who received an inactivated influenza vaccine.

This clonotype was recorded at least ten times. The V call is TRBV3-1, the J call TRBJ1-3; 7 bases map to TRBD1. Trimming took 5 bases from V and 4 from J; bases not matched to a gene: 5. The CDR3 covers 14 residues. Germline CDR1 and CDR2: LGHDT and YNNKEL (reference sequence). This CDR3 is CASSSGTAGNTIYF. CDR3 in DNA: TGTGCCAGCAGCTCAGGGACAGCCGGAAACACCATATATTTT. The full variable domain, in which reference TRBV3-1 and TRBJ1-3 provide the parts outside the CDR3, is DTAVSQTPKYLVTQMGNDKSIKCEQNLGHDTMYWYKQDSKKFLKIMFSYNNKELIINETVPNRFSPKSPDKAHLNLHINSLELGDSAVYFCASSSGTAGNTIYFGEGSWLTVV.

This clonotype occurred a few times. The CDR3 coding sequence is TGCGCCAGCAGCTTGGGGAGCCCGACAGGGCTATTTTCCTACGAGCAGTACTTC. Residues: CASSLGSPTGLFSYEQYF. This chain uses TRBV5-1 with TRBJ2-7; TRBD1 aligns across 7 bases. CDR3 length: 18 amino acids. Germline loops: CDR1 SGHRS, CDR2 YFSETQ. Trimming at V came to 0 bases and at J to 1 base, leaving 13 bases not matched to a gene.

The chain is built from TRBV4-3 and TRBJ2-2; D is ambiguous. The V end was cut by 0 bases, the J end by 7 bases, with 9 bases between. Per the germline V gene, CDR1 is LGHNA and CDR2 is YSLEER. This CDR3 comprises 14 residues. Here the CDR3 reads CASSQDPIFGELFF. The DNA for the CDR3 is TGCGCCAGCAGCCAAGACCCTATCTTCGGGGAGCTGTTTTTT.

This clonotype was seen repeatedly, ten times or more. One end of the junction varies from germline; a read error may be responsible. The gene calls are TRBV5-1 and TRBJ2-3; 11 bases match TRBD1. CDR1 and CDR2 (germline): SGHRS, YFSETQ. The CDR3 length is 15 residues. CDR3 region: CASSLRDRGTDTQYF. In DNA form, the CDR3 reads TGTGCCAGCAGTTTGCGGGACAGGGGGACAGATACGCAGTATTTT.

This clonotype was recorded many times. The chain has TRBV7-2 and TRBJ1-2; D unresolved. This CDR3 spans 12 amino acids. CDR1 SGHTA and CDR2 FQGNSA come from the germline V gene. Between the trimmed V and J ends, which lost 5 bases and 3 bases, there was a span of 7 bases. CDR3 loop: CASSPNHYGYTF. The CDR3 region has the DNA TGTGCCAGCAGCCCTAACCACTATGGCTACACCTTC. The complete variable domain, with remaining parts taken from reference TRBV7-2 and TRBJ1-2, reads GAGVSQSPSNKVTEKGKDVELRCDPISGHTALYWYRQSLGQGLEFLIYFQGNSAPDKSGLPSDRFSAERTGGSVSTLTIQRTQQEDSAVYLCASSPNHYGYTFGSGTRLTVV.

The chain combines TRBV28 with TRBJ2-1, with 9 bases fitting TRBD2. The V and J ends lost 7 bases and 8 bases, in that order; junction bases with no gene match: 9. The CDR3 length is 14 residues. CDR1 MDHEN and CDR2 SYDVKM come from the germline V gene. The CDR3 here is CASKTSGLRDEQFF. In nucleotides, the CDR3 is TGTGCCAGCAAGACTAGCGGCTTGAGAGATGAGCAGTTCTTC.

The rearrangement links TRBV30 to TRBJ1-1; D might be TRBD1 (5 bases). The CDR3 has 14 residues. Germline V gives CDR1 GTSNPN, CDR2 SVGIG (reference sequence). Trimming took 3 bases from V and 7 from J, leaving 18 bases between them. The CDR3 spells CAWRKDTVLGEAFF. DNA of the CDR3: TGTGCCTGGAGAAAGGACACCGTCCTTGGTGAAGCTTTCTTT.

CDR3 sequence: CASRGGQVFQDTQYF. CDR3 coding DNA: TGTGCCAGCAGGGGGGGACAGGTTTTTCAAGATACGCAGTATTTT. The rearrangement links TRBV28 to TRBJ2-3; 8 bases map to TRBD1. The CDR3 runs to 15 residues. Germline V gives CDR1 MDHEN, CDR2 SYDVKM. Unmatched junction bases numbered 10, after V lost 6 bases and J lost 5 bases. Full variable domain (outside the CDR3, taken from reference TRBV28 and TRBJ2-3): DVKVTQSSRYLVKRTGEKVFLECVQDMDHENMFWYRQDPGLGLRLIYFSYDVKMKEKGDIPEGYSVSREKKERFSLILESASTNQTSMYLCASRGGQVFQDTQYFGPGTRLTVL.

The table lists this clonotype with many counts. The chain has TRBV4-1 and TRBJ2-1; 7 nucleotides match TRBD2. The CDR3 consists of 16 residues. Germline loops: CDR1 MGHRA, CDR2 YSYEKL. The V segment lost 0 bases and the J segment 3 bases; nucleotides outside the gene matches: 5. The CDR3 loop reads CASSQEAGLGYNEQFF. The CDR3, as DNA: TGCGCCAGCAGCCAAGAGGCAGGACTAGGCTACAATGAGCAGTTCTTC.

The chain employs TRBV12-3 or TRBV12-4 and TRBJ2-3; D unclear. V lost 7 bases to trimming and J lost 1 base, with 15 bases between them. CDR3 size: 15 residues. In DNA, the CDR3 is TGTGCCAGCACCCCGTATATGGCGGGCACAGATACGCAGTATTTT. Translating it yields CASTPYMAGTDTQYF.

At least ten counts were recorded for this clonotype. This chain connects TRBV2 to TRBJ2-1; D possibly matches TRBD1 or TRBD2 (5 bases each). Trimming left V 1 base short and J 14 bases short, with 12 bases between. Germline V gives CDR1 SNHLY, CDR2 FYNNEI. CDR3 length equals 12 residues. CDR3 in amino acids: CASSEEGRAEFF. The CDR3 DNA is TGTGCCAGCAGTGAAGAGGGGCGAGCGGAGTTCTTC.

V is TRBV7-8 and J is TRBJ2-2, with 10 bases that match TRBD1. This CDR3 spans 16 amino acids. Germline V gene data show CDR1 as SGHVS and CDR2 as FQNEAQ. J lost 2 bases, V lost 6 bases, and 6 bases had no gene match. CDR3: CASRRTGGLNTGELFF. The DNA of the CDR3 is TGTGCCAGCAGGCGGACAGGGGGACTAAACACCGGGGAGCTGTTTTTT.

This chain joins TRBV5-1 and TRBJ2-3; TRBD2 is a possible D gene (6 bases). The V end lost 3 bases, the J end lost 1 base, and 18 bases lay between the germline ends. CDR1 is SGHRS and CDR2 is YFSETQ in the germline V gene. CDR3 length: 17 residues. The CDR3 coding sequence is TGCGCCAGCAGCTGGGCGAAGGAGGGGCGAGGCACAGATACGCAGTATTTT. Translation gives CASSWAKEGRGTDTQYF.

This sequence joins TRBV28 and TRBJ2-7; perhaps TRBD1 as D (5 bases). CDR1 and CDR2 (germline): MDHEN, SYDVKM. This CDR3 spans 17 amino acids. Trimming left V 5 bases short and J 0 bases short, with 20 bases between. DNA of the CDR3: TGTGCCAGCAGTCCCCCGGAGAACAGGATCAGCTCCTACGAGCAGTACTTC. Protein product: CASSPPENRISSYEQYF.

The gene calls are TRBV4-1 and TRBJ2-7, with D maybe TRBD2 (5 bases). The CDR3 length is 21 residues. Germline V CDR1 and CDR2: MGHRA, YSYEKL. The V end was cut by 3 bases, the J end by 6 bases, with 36 bases between. The CDR3 DNA reads TGCGCCAGCAGCCAGGCGGTAGGGCTCCCCTACGTTTTGAGCGGCTACAGCGAGCAGTACTTC. This translates into CASSQAVGLPYVLSGYSEQYF.

There are a few counts of this clonotype. The chain joins TRBV20-1 to TRBJ2-3; TRBD2 aligns across 12 bases. This CDR3 spans 15 amino acids. Trimming at V came to 6 bases and at J to 5 bases, leaving 9 bases not matched to a gene. Germline lookup yields CDR1 DFQATT and CDR2 SNEGSKA (reference sequence). CDR3 sequence: CSARLLAGGGDTQYF. DNA for the CDR3: TGCAGTGCCCGATTACTAGCGGGGGGTGGAGATACGCAGTATTTT.

The table lists this clonotype with many counts. The chain uses TRBV6-2 or TRBV6-3 and TRBJ2-1; D is undetermined. The V end lost 0 bases, the J end lost 3 bases, and 15 bases lay between the germline ends. Germline V gene lookup returns CDR1 MNHEY and CDR2 SVGEGT. The CDR3 runs to 17 residues. CDR3 DNA: TGTGCCAGCAGTTACTCGATCCGAGACCTTCGCTACAATGAGCAGTTCTTC. Translated: CASSYSIRDLRYNEQFF.

This chain connects TRBV18 to TRBJ2-1; D might be TRBD1 (5 bases). This CDR3 has 14 amino acids. Germline V gene sequence: CDR1 KGHSH, CDR2 LQKENI. V lost 2 bases, J lost 9 bases, and 14 bases lay in between. The CDR3 sequence is CASSPAPRAGEQFF. CDR3 nucleotide sequence: TGTGCCAGCTCACCAGCTCCCAGGGCTGGTGAGCAGTTCTTC.

V gene TRBV2 combines with J gene TRBJ2-1; the D gene is possibly TRBD1 (5 bases). Germline V CDR1 and CDR2: SNHLY, FYNNEI. Trimming shortened V by 2 bases and J by 6 bases, and 11 bases separated the two germline ends. The CDR3 has 14 residues. The CDR3 loop reads CASSEQGHGNEQFF. The CDR3 bases are TGTGCCAGCAGTGAACAGGGTCATGGCAATGAGCAGTTCTTC.

This clonotype was counted only a few times. CDR3 protein: CASRPGLGREQYF. The CDR3 coding sequence is TGCGCCAGCAGACCGGGACTAGGGAGGGAGCAGTACTTC. The chain couples TRBV4-1 to TRBJ2-7; TRBD2 agrees at 8 bases. Germline trimming cut 6 bases from V and 7 bases from J; bases unmatched to any gene: 8. CDR3 size: 13 residues. CDR1 and CDR2 from the germline V gene are MGHRA and YSYEKL.

This clonotype was detected a few times. This rearrangement joins TRBV28 to TRBJ2-2; D call uncertain. Germline lookup yields CDR1 MDHEN and CDR2 SYDVKM. Trimming cost V 7 bases and J 0 bases, with 9 bases left between them. The CDR3 is 14 residues long. The CDR3 DNA reads TGTGCCAGCACCCGAAGTCCGAACACCGGGGAGCTGTTTTTT. This gives the protein CASTRSPNTGELFF.

Only a few counts were recorded for this clonotype. This chain connects TRBV12-3 or TRBV12-4 to TRBJ2-1; TRBD2 is a possible D gene (6 bases). This CDR3 has 16 amino acids. V was pared by 3 bases and J by 1 base, with 13 bases between. CDR3 DNA sequence: TGTGCCAGCAGTTTTTTTGGAGGGGCATCCTACAATGAGCAGTTCTTC. Translated, it gives CASSFFGGASYNEQFF.

The table lists this clonotype with a few counts. The chain links TRBV20-1 to TRBJ2-1; 9 bases fit TRBD2. The junction had 5 bases not matched to a gene; V was cut back by 5 bases and J by 0 bases. Germline CDR1 reads DFQATT; CDR2 reads SNEGSKA (reference sequence). The CDR3 loop spans 15 amino acids. CDR3 coding DNA: TGCAGTGCTCCTCGACTAGCGGCCTCCTACAATGAGCAGTTCTTC. Protein product: CSAPRLAASYNEQFF.

This clonotype was recorded many times. This chain joins TRBV5-1 and TRBJ2-7; no firm D call. The germline V gene encodes CDR1 SGHRS and CDR2 YFSETQ. This CDR3 is built from 13 residues. V was trimmed by 0 bases and J by 4 bases, leaving 8 bases between them. The CDR3 reads CASSLAPEYEQYF. Written as DNA, the CDR3 is TGCGCCAGCAGCTTGGCTCCGGAGTACGAGCAGTACTTC.

The chain recombines TRBV20-1 with TRBJ2-5, with TRBD2 matching over 8 bases. CDR3 size: 13 residues. V lost 6 bases and J lost 8; bases outside the gene matches: 11. CDR1 is DFQATT and CDR2 is SNEGSKA in the germline V gene (reference sequence). The CDR3 sequence is CSAGEYSGATQYF. In DNA form, the CDR3 reads TGCAGTGCCGGAGAGTATAGCGGGGCCACCCAGTACTTC.

The chain joins TRBV28 to TRBJ2-7, with unresolved D. Trimming left V 7 bases short and J 5 bases short, with 9 bases between. The CDR3 runs to 11 residues. CDR1 is MDHEN, CDR2 SYDVKM, per germline. The CDR3 is CASTLANEQYF. In DNA form, the CDR3 reads TGTGCCAGCACGCTTGCGAACGAGCAGTACTTC. Looking up the rest from reference TRBV28 and TRBJ2-7 gives the full variable domain: DVKVTQSSRYLVKRTGEKVFLECVQDMDHENMFWYRQDPGLGLRLIYFSYDVKMKEKGDIPEGYSVSREKKERFSLILESASTNQTSMYLCASTLANEQYFGPGTRLTVT.